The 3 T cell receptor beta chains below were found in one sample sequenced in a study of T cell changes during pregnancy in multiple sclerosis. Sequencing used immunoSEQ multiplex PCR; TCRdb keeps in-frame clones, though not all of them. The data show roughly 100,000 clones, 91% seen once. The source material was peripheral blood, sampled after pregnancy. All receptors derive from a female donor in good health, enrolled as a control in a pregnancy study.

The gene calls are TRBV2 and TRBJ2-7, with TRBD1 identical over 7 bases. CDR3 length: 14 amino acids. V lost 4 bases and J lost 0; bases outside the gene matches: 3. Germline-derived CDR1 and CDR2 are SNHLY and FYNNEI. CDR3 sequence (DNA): TGTGCCAGCAGTGCGGACAGGAGCTCCTACGAGCAGTACTTC. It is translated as CASSADRSSYEQYF.

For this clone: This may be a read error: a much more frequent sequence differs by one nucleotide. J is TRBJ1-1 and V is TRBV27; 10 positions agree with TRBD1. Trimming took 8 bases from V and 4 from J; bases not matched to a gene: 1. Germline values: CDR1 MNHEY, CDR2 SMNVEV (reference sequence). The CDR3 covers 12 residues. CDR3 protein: CASWTGGTEAFF. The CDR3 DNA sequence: TGTGCCAGCTGGACAGGGGGCACTGAAGCTTTCTTT.

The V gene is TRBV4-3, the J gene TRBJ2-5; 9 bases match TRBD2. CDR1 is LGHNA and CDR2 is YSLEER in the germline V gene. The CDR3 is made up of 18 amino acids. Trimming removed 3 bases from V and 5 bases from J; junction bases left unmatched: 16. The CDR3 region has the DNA TGCGCCAGCAGCCAGAAGCGGGGAGCGGGGGGTGGCCTGGAGACCCAGTACTTC. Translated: CASSQKRGAGGGLETQYF.